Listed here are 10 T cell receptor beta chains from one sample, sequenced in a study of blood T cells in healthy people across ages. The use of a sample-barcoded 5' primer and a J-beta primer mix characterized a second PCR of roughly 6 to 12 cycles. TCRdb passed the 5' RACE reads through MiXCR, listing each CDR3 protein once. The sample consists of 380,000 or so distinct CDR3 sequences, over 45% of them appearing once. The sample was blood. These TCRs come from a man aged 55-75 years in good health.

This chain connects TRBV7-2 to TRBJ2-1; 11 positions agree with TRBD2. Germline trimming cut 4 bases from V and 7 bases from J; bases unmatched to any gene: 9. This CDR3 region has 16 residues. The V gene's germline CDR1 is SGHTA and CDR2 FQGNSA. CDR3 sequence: CASSSTSGGLLNEQFF. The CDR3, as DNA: TGTGCCAGCAGCTCCACTAGCGGGGGCCTACTGAATGAGCAGTTCTTC.

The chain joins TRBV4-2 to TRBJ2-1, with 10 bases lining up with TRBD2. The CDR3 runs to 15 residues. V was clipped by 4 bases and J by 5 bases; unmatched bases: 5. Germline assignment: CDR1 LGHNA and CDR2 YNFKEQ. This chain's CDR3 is CASSLTGTSDNEQFF. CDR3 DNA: TGTGCCAGCAGCCTAACCGGGACTAGCGACAATGAGCAGTTCTTC.

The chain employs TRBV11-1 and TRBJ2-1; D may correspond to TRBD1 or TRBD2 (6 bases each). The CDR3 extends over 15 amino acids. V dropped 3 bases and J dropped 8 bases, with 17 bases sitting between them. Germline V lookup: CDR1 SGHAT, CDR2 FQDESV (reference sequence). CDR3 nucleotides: TGTGCCAGCAGCTTGGGGGCCGGACTATTCGATGAGCAGTTCTTC. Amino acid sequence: CASSLGAGLFDEQFF.

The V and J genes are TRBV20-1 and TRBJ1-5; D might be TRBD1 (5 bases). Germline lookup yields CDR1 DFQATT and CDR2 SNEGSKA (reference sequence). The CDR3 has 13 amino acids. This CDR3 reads CSGRGARSQPQHF. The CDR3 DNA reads TGCAGCGGACGCGGGGCCCGGTCGCAGCCCCAGCATTTT.

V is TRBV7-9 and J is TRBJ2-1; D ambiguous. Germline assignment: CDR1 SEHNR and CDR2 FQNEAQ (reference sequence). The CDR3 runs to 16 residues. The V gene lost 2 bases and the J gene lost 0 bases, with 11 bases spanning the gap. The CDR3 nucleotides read TGTGCCAGCAGCTTACGCCGAGCCCGCTCCTACAATGAGCAGTTCTTC. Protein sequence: CASSLRRARSYNEQFF.

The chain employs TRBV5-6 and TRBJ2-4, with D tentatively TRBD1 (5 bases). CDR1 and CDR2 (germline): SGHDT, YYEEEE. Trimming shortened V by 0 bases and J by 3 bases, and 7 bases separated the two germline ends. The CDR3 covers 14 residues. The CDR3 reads CASSLAQGKNIQYF. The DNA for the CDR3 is TGTGCCAGCAGCTTGGCTCAGGGCAAAAACATTCAGTACTTC. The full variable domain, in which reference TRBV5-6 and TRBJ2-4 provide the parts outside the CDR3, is DAGVTQSPTHLIKTRGQQVTLRCSPKSGHDTVSWYQQALGQGPQFIFQYYEEEERQRGNFPDRFSGHQFPNYSSELNVNALLLGDSALYLCASSLAQGKNIQYFGAGTRLSVL.

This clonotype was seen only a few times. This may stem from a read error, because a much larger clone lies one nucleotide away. For the CDR3, the DNA is TGCGCCAGCAGCTTTGGAAACAATGAGCAGTACTTC. It yields the protein CASSFGNNEQYF. The chain links TRBV5-1 to TRBJ2-7; no firm D call. CDR1 is SGHRS, CDR2 YFSETQ, per germline. Trimming took 2 bases from V and 7 from J, leaving 10 bases between them. The CDR3 covers 12 residues.

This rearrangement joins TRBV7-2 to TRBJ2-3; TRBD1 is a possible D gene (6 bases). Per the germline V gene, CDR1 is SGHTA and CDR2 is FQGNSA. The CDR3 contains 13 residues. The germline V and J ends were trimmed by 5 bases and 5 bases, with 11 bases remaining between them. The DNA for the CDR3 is TGTGCCAGCAGCGGGGGCCGCGGAGATACGCAGTATTTT. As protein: CASSGGRGDTQYF.

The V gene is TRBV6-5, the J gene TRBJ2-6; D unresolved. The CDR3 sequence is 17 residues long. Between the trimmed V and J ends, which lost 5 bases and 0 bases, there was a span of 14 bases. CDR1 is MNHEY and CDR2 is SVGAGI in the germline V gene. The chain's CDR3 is CASSHRQAPSGANVLTF. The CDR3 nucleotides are TGTGCCAGCAGTCACCGGCAGGCCCCCTCTGGGGCCAACGTCCTGACTTTC.

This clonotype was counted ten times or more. CDR3 in DNA: TGTGCCAGCAGCCTCCCCCTAACCCAGTACTTC. Protein: CASSLPLTQYF. The V and J genes are TRBV7-2 and TRBJ2-5; D gene unclear. This CDR3 region has 11 residues. Germline loops: CDR1 SGHTA, CDR2 FQGNSA. Trimming pared 5 bases from V and 8 bases from J, leaving 9 bases between.